This TCR beta chain was sequenced in a study of T cells after yellow fever vaccination. Study overall: Libraries from low-cell-number fractions were prepared with the SMART-Seq v4 Ultra Low Input RNA kit.

The CDR3 extends over 16 amino acids. Germline-derived CDR1 and CDR2 are LGHDT and YNNKEL (reference sequence). Trimming removed 4 bases at V and 1 base at J, with 15 bases between. TCRdb recomputed calls from the 5' RACE reads with MiXCR, one row per CDR3 protein. The sample gives hundreds of thousands of distinct CDR3 sequences, roughly 4% of which show up once; around 22% is in the top ten. General study points: Post-booster samples contained most primary-vaccination clones (more than 95% CD4, around 90% CD8).

Turning to this clonotype: The target antigen is unknown.

This chain connects TRBV3-1 to TRBJ2-3; the D is unclear. The sequence derives from a man between 18 and 35 years old who received the YFV17D yellow fever vaccine. Sequencing used PBMCs, obtained on the day of the yellow fever booster vaccination. In nucleotides, the CDR3 is TGTGCCAGCAGCCGAGGATGGGGATACCGCACAGATACGCAGTATTTT. This codes for CASSRGWGYRTDTQYF.